A single sample gave rise to the 6 T cell receptor beta chains below, sequenced in a study of OX40 agonist ivuxolimab in advanced cancers. The table came from immunoSEQ multiplex PCR; TCRdb's copy has only in-frame clones and leaves some out. The sample includes about 20,000 clones, approximately 70% of them seen just once. Sequenced here: CD4+ or CD8+ T cells sorted from blood, sampled in a trial of the OX40 agonist ivuxolimab. The receptors were gathered from an adult with an advanced solid tumor such as melanoma, head and neck, liver or kidney cancer.

This clone was observed a handful of times. The rearrangement uses TRBV19 and TRBJ2-3, with D tentatively TRBD1 (6 bases). Deletions cut 7 bases from V and 2 bases from J, with 13 bases between. In germline, CDR1 is LNHDA, CDR2 SQIVND (reference sequence). The CDR3 length is 14 residues. The CDR3 nucleotides read TGTGCCAGTACCCAGGACAGTCCCACAGATACGCAGTATTTT. It specifies CASTQDSPTDTQYF.

This sequence joins TRBV11-3 and TRBJ2-1, with D possibly TRBD1 on 6 matching bases. V lost 5 bases and J 5 bases, leaving 13 bases between the germline ends. Germline V lookup: CDR1 SGHNT, CDR2 YENEEA. This CDR3 is built from 14 residues. CDR3 amino acids: CASSQGIRNNEQFF. CDR3 bases: TGTGCCAGCAGCCAGGGGATTCGGAACAATGAGCAGTTCTTC.

V usage is TRBV6-5 and J usage is TRBJ1-2, with D possibly matching TRBD1 (6 bases). Trimming removed 1 base at V and 2 bases at J, with 11 bases between. The CDR3 is made up of 15 amino acids. Germline V gene sequence: CDR1 MNHEY, CDR2 SVGAGI. Here the CDR3 reads CASSYLDRANYGYTF. The CDR3 DNA follows: TGTGCCAGCAGTTACTTGGACAGAGCAAACTATGGCTACACCTTC.

CDR3 protein: CASSLAGGWGLSNEQFF. In DNA form, the CDR3 reads TGTGCCAGCAGCTTAGCCGGTGGTTGGGGATTGAGCAATGAGCAGTTCTTC. This chain links TRBV11-2 with TRBJ2-1; D remains ambiguous. V gave up 1 base and J gave up 6 bases, with 19 bases separating them. CDR3 length: 17 residues. Germline CDR1 and CDR2: SGHAT and FQNNGV. Full variable domain (rest looked up from reference TRBV11-2 and TRBJ2-1): EAGVAQSPRYKIIEKRQSVAFWCNPISGHATLYWYQQILGQGPKLLIQFQNNGVVDDSQLPKDRFSAERLKGVDSTLKIQPAKLEDSAVYLCASSLAGGWGLSNEQFFGPGTRLTVL.

The chain couples TRBV28 to TRBJ2-7, with TRBD1 identical over 9 bases. The CDR3 covers 17 residues. V lost 6 bases, J lost 2 bases, and 14 bases stayed unmatched. The germline CDR1 and CDR2 sequences are MDHEN and SYDVKM. As DNA, the CDR3 is TGTGCCAGCAGGACTTCCCTTGACAGGGGGAATCCCTACGAGCAGTACTTC. Protein: CASRTSLDRGNPYEQYF.

Only one count was recorded for this clone. The chain joins TRBV27 to TRBJ2-1, with D uncertain. The CDR3 has 11 residues. V dropped 10 bases and J dropped 4 bases, with 8 bases sitting between them. The germline CDR1 and CDR2 sequences are MNHEY and SMNVEV (reference sequence). The CDR3 loop is CATKTYNEQFF. DNA of the CDR3: TGTGCCACCAAGACATACAATGAGCAGTTCTTC.